The source of this TCR beta chain is a study of blood T cells in healthy people across ages. Turning to the study itself: Template switching recovered approximately one barcoded beta molecule for every two T cells.

This clonotype was observed a few times. At least 6 micrograms of total RNA were extracted per sample. The use of a sample-barcoded 5' primer and a J-beta primer mix characterized a second PCR of 7 to 11 cycles. Each cDNA molecule, via a template-switch adaptor with 12 random nucleotides, was tagged. In TCRdb, the 5' RACE reads were re-called with MiXCR into one record per CDR3 protein. Among roughly 900,000 distinct CDR3 sequences listed, around 48% were seen once. The specimen sequenced was blood. This receptor was obtained from a man aged 25 to 45 in good health.

CDR3 amino acids: CASSESTRRGQFF. CDR3 nucleotide sequence: TGTGCCAGCAGTGAATCGACTAGGCGGGGGCAGTTCTTC. V gene TRBV25-1 combines with J gene TRBJ2-1; D possibly corresponds to TRBD2 (6 bases). V was cut by 1 base and J by 12 bases, with 13 bases left in between. CDR1 and CDR2 (germline): MGHDK, SYGVNS. CDR3 size: 13 residues.